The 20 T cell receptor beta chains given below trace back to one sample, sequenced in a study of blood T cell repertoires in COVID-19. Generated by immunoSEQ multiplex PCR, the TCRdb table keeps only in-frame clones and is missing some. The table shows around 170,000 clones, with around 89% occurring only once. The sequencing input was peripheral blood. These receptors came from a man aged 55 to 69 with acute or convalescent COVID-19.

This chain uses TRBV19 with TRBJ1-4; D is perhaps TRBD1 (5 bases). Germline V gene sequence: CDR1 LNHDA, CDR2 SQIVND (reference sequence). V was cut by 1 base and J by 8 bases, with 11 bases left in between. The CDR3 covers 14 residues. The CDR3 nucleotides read TGTGCCAGTAGTATAGCGCGGCCAGGGGAAAAACTGTTTTTT. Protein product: CASSIARPGEKLFF.

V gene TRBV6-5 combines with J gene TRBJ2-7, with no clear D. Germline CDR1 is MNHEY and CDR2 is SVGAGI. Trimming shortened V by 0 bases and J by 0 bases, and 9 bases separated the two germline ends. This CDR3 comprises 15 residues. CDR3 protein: CASSYSGPSSYEQYF. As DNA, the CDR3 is TGTGCCAGCAGTTACTCTGGGCCAAGCTCCTACGAGCAGTACTTC.

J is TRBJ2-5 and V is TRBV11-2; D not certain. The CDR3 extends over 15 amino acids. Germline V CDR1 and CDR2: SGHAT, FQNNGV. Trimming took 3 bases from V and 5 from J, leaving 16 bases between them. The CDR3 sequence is CASSFPMGYLETQYF. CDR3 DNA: TGTGCCAGCAGCTTCCCCATGGGCTACTTGGAGACCCAGTACTTC. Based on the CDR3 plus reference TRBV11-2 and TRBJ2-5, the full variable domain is EAGVAQSPRYKIIEKRQSVAFWCNPISGHATLYWYQQILGQGPKLLIQFQNNGVVDDSQLPKDRFSAERLKGVDSTLKIQPAKLEDSAVYLCASSFPMGYLETQYFGPGTRLLVL.

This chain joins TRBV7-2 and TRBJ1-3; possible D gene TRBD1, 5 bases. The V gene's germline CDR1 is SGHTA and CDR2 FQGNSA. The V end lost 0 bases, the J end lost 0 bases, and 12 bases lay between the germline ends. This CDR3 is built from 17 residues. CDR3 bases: TGTGCCAGCAGCTTAGCCCCTGGGGGGGGCTCTGGAAACACCATATATTTT. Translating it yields CASSLAPGGGSGNTIYF.

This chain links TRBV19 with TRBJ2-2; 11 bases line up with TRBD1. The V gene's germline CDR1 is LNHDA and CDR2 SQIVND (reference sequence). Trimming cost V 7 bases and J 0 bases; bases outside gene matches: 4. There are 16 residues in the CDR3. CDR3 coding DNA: TGTGCCAGTACATGGACAGGGGGCACGAACACCGGGGAGCTGTTTTTT. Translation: CASTWTGGTNTGELFF.

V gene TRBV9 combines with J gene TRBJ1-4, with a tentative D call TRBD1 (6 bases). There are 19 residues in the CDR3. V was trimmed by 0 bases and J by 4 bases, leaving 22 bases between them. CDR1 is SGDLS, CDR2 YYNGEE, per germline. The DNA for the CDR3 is TGTGCCAGCAGCGTAGGGCCCCGGGGACACCTGGAGAGTAATGAAAAACTGTTTTTT. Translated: CASSVGPRGHLESNEKLFF.

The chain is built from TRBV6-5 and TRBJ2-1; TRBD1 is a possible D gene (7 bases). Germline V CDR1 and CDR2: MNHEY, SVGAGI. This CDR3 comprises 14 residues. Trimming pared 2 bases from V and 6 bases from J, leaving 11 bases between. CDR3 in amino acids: CASSYGGTANEQFF. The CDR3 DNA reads TGTGCCAGCAGTTACGGGGGGACAGCCAATGAGCAGTTCTTC.

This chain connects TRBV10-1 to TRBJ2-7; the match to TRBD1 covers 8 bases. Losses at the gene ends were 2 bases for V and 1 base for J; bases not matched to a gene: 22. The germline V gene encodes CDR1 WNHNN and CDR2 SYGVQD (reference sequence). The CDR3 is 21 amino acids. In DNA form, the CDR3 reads TGCGCCAGCAGTGAGCCGAGAACCGGGACAGGCAAATTTATATCGTCCTACGAGCAGTACTTC. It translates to CASSEPRTGTGKFISSYEQYF.

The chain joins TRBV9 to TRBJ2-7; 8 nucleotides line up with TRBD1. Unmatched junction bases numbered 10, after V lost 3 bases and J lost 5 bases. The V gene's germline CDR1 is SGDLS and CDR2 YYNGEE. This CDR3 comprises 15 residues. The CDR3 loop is CASSARQGTGDEQYF. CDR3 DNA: TGTGCCAGCAGCGCCCGACAGGGGACCGGCGACGAGCAGTACTTC.

The CDR3 DNA follows: TGTGCCAGCAGTCCGCAGGGGGCGATCACCTACGAGCAGTACTTC. It yields the protein CASSPQGAITYEQYF. V and J are TRBV6-6 and TRBJ2-7, with 8 bases matching TRBD1. Germline loops: CDR1 MNHNY, CDR2 SVGAGI (reference sequence). V shed 5 bases, J shed 2 bases, and the junction held 8 bases outside the gene matches. The CDR3 has 15 amino acids.

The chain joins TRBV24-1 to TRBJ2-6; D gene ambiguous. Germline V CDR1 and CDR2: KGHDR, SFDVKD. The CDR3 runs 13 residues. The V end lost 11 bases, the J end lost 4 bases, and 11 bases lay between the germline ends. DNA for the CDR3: TGTGCCATCTCGGGTCCCGGGGCCAACGTCCTGACTTTC. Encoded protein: CAISGPGANVLTF.

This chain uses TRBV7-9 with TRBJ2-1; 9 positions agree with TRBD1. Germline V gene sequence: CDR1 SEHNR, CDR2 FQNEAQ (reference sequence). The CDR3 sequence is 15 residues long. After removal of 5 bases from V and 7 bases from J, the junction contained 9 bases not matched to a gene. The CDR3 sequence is CASSLRTGEGNEQFF. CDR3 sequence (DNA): TGTGCCAGCAGCCTACGGACAGGGGAAGGGAATGAGCAGTTCTTC.

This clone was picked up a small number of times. CDR3 sequence: CASSPTGSPNQPQHF. CDR3 coding DNA: TGTGCCAGCTCACCAACAGGGTCCCCCAATCAGCCCCAGCATTTT. This chain links TRBV18 with TRBJ1-5, with D possibly being TRBD1 (6 bases). CDR1 is KGHSH, CDR2 LQKENI, per germline. The CDR3 is 15 amino acids. Trimming removed 2 bases from V and 3 bases from J, with 11 bases in between.

CDR3 protein: CASSGGLGTGINEQFF. The CDR3 DNA reads as TGTGCCAGCAGCGGGGGGTTGGGGACAGGGATTAATGAGCAGTTCTTC. The chain has TRBV3-1 (or the pseudogene TRBV3-2) and TRBJ2-1, with TRBD1 matching over 9 bases. CDR1 LGHDT and CDR2 YNNKEL come from the germline V gene (reference sequence). This CDR3 has 16 amino acids. Germline trimming cut 5 bases from V and 7 bases from J; bases unmatched to any gene: 12.

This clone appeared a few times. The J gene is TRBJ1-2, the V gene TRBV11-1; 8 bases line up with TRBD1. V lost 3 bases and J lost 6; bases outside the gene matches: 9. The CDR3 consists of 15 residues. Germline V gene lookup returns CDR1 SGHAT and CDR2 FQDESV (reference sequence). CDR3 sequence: CASSFEGRGQDGYTF. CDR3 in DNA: TGTGCCAGCAGCTTCGAGGGGAGGGGACAGGATGGCTACACCTTC.

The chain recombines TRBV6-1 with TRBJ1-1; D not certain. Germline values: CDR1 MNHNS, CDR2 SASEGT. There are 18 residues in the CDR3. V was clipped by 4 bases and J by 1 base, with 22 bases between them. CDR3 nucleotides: TGTGCCAGCAGTGCCCCATTTGCTTCCAGAACTAAGAACACTGAAGCTTTCTTT. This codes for CASSAPFASRTKNTEAFF.

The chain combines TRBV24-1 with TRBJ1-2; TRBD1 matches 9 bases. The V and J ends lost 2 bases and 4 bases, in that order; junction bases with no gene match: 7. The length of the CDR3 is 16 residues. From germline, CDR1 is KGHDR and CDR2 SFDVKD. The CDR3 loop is CATSDSGQGGTYGYTF. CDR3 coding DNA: TGTGCCACCAGTGATTCGGGACAGGGCGGGACCTATGGCTACACCTTC.

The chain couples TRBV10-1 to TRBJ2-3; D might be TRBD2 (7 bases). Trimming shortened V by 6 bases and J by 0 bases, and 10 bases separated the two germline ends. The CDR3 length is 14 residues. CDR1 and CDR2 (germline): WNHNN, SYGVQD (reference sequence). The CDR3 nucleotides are TGCGCCAGCAGCGAGGGGGGGAGCACAGATACGCAGTATTTT. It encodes CASSEGGSTDTQYF.

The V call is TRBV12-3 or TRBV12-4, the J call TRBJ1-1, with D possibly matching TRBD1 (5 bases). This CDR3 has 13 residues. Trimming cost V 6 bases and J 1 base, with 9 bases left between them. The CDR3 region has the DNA TGTGCCAGCAGCTCGACAGAGAACACTGAAGCTTTCTTT. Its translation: CASSSTENTEAFF.

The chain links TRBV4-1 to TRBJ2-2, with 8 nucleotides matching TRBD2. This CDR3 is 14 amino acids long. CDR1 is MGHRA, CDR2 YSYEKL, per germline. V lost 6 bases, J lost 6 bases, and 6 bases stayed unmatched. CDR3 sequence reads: CASSSLLAAGELFF. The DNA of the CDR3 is TGCGCCAGCAGTAGTCTACTAGCGGCCGGGGAGCTGTTTTTT.